This T cell receptor (beta chain) was identified in a study of cytomegalovirus exposure and HLA in healthy donors (dated by TCRdb to about 2017). Describing the broader study: An earlier analysis of 550 to 700 of the donors reported 250 to 350 Gb of sequence data and some 120 million unique TCR beta sequences from 150 million to 200 million T cells. Approximately 310 gigabases of sequencing data and approximately 91 million unique TCR sequences made up an early release that covered 500 to 700 HLA-typed donors. Of the approximately 400 genotyped donors, around 81% fell in the genetic ancestry cluster associated with self-reported Caucasian donors. The study aimed to test whether cataloging public T cell receptors could reveal signatures of past pathogen exposure. The study used immunosequencing to profile the T cell repertoires of 666 subjects and linked those repertoires to cytomegalovirus serostatus. Besides the first cohort of roughly 700 subjects, a separate validation cohort made up of roughly 120 different subjects was used. High-throughput TCR immunosequencing, statistical association of individual TCRs with disease status, and machine learning were combined to predict cytomegalovirus infection status. In a later analysis, previously published TCR beta repertoires from some 640 donors were re-analyzed and high-resolution HLA genotyping was added so that TCR occurrence patterns could be studied. Rather than using new phenotypic data, the later analysis identified candidate immune exposures from TCR beta sequences and from how often those sequences occurred across donors. To decide whether each TCR beta V gene segment behaved as functional or pseudogenic, an earlier analysis of some 540 of the donors relied on high-throughput TCR beta sequencing. Donor age, sex, ethnicity and CMV serostatus were collected together with the repertoire data. A later genetic analysis used genome-wide SNP genotypes for about 65% of the 666 donors, treating that subset as a discovery cohort. Every discovery cohort repertoire had been produced on one sequencing platform. HLA typing included class I and class II loci at four-digit resolution. Typing coverage differed by locus: A, B, C, DRB1 and DQB1 were typed in roughly 629-630 donors, DQA1 in approximately 520, DPA1 in 600 to 610, and DPB1 in 450 to 490. Several DR-DQ haplotypes were treated as single units for association and clustering because of strong linkage in the cohort. Among almost 400 genotyped donors of the cohort, an average of about 240,000 unique TCR beta nucleotide sequences were sequenced per donor, roughly a sixth of them non-productive. Broader findings and caveats from the paper: Only TCR beta chains were sequenced in this cohort, and the absence of alpha or paired-chain data limited detectable features. Sequencing depth was assumed to be roughly uniform across donors in the presence/absence analyses, though that assumption may not hold. In the study, about 150 TCR beta chains were listed as associated with cytomegalovirus. V-gene and J-gene trimming of TCR beta chains was associated with a missense DCLRE1C variant in a later genetic analysis, and the association was replicated in an independent cohort. Correlated functional status among segregating V segments might be attributable to linkage disequilibrium, but an unknown experimental factor could not be ruled out. Some IMGT-functional V segments, including TRBV6-2 and TRBV6-3, could not be told apart with the 87-base-pair reads, so those segments were excluded. In an earlier analysis of roughly 560 of the donors, most TCR beta V segments were observed in productive rearrangements about 90% or about 30% of the time, broadly matching IMGT annotations. Specific HLA alleles were associated with over 15,000 TCR beta sequences at a false discovery rate of 0.05 in a later analysis. In a later genetic analysis, fewer N-insertions in productive TCRs were reported among donors in an Asian-associated ancestry cluster than the approximately 670-donor mean. Most TCR sequences were seen in very few donors, while some public TCRs were found in many individuals. In both the original and validation cohorts, the classifier was reported to diagnose cytomegalovirus status with high specificity and sensitivity. Because HLA typing was unavailable for some donors at each locus, only the typed subset was used in association tests. A further reported finding was that TCR beta sequences accurately predicted the HLA-A and HLA-B alleles for most subjects in the first cohort. Compared with equally common non-associated chains, HLA-associated TCR beta chains in a later analysis were more clonally expanded and had lower generation probabilities. For the cohort, immune exposure information was limited to CMV serostatus. A cluster of highly shared sequence variants was judged likely to represent a technical artifact of the sequencing pipeline. In a later analysis, the rate of TCR association differed among HLA loci, with DRB1 alleles having the most associated TCRs and HLA-C alleles having the fewest. Fewer than 20 rarely observed V segments, including chromosome 9 orphons, were excluded from the earlier analysis of about 600 of the donors because counts were too low. A few of the identified cytomegalovirus-associated TCR beta chains were confirmed in vitro to be specific for cytomegalovirus antigens. A later analysis reported that several top co-occurrence clusters appeared linked to parvovirus B19, influenza, CMV and Epstein-Barr virus. Most CMV-associated TCR beta chains appeared to be HLA-restricted in a later analysis, and the HLA associations seemed to be driven largely by CMV exposure. Assigning TCR associations to individual alleles was difficult when HLA alleles, especially DR and DQ, strongly co-occurred. The authors suggested that the approach could potentially be extended to other disease states and immunological phenotypes.

Comments on this clone: The antigen it recognizes is unknown. It has no much larger one-base neighbor in the sample; base qualities were not kept.

Library generation was performed with the immunoSEQ multiplex PCR assay. For the multiplex PCR, a mixture combining 60 forward primers for TCR Vbeta segments and 13 reverse primers for TCR Jbeta segments was used. The CDR3 region of rearranged TCR beta genes was amplified from genomic DNA with a multiplex PCR assay. The amplified TCR beta libraries were sequenced on the Illumina HiSeq System as 87-base-pair reads. On the authors' methods: A later analysis tallied roughly 76 million unique TCR beta chains across the 600 to 700 repertoires, and some 10 million of those chains were shared by two or more donors. Raw reads were error-corrected and collapsed into unique sequences by a nearest-neighbor algorithm in which closely related sequences were merged to remove PCR and sequencing errors. Alignment of CDR3 sequences to IMGT reference sequences was used to assign V, D and J gene segments. For a sequence to be retained, a match of at least six nucleotides was required to both a V gene segment and a J gene segment. A rearrangement was called productive if the CDR3 had no stop codons and remained in frame with V and J, and every other rearrangement was called non-productive. Following IMGT convention, CDR3 was defined as the stretch from the second conserved V-encoded cysteine up to the conserved J-encoded phenylalanine. The earlier analysis of more than 450 of the donors excluded sequences that lacked an unambiguous match to a single V gene segment. An earlier analysis of about 600 of the donors called V segments functional above 56.7% productive rearrangements and segregating when the between-donor standard deviation exceeded 5%. A statistical classification framework was built for diagnosing cytomegalovirus status from the catalog of TCR beta chain sequences. V and J gene assignment, in a later analysis, came from comparing TCR nucleotide sequences with IMGT/GENE-DB human TR gene sequences. A later analysis assigned CDR3 sequences and most-parsimonious VDJ recombination scenarios with the TCRdist pipeline. In a later analysis, each TCR beta chain was defined by its CDR3 amino acid sequence together with its V-gene family, and reads without a unique V-gene family were excluded. A later analysis removed 550 to 700 highly shared, low-generation-probability nucleotide sequences to deal with suspected cross-contamination and a sequencing artifact. In a later analysis, a clonal expansion index was calculated for each public chain from normalized within-repertoire ranks of inferred template counts. In a later analysis, generation probabilities were computed with a VDJ recombination model fitted to out-of-frame rearrangements, and the resulting probabilities were checked against IGoR. Hypergeometric tests were used in a later analysis to score TCR-TCR, TCR-HLA and TCR-CMV co-occurrence, with a repertoire-size bias correction applied to the TCR pairs. False discovery rates were estimated in a later analysis by permuting HLA or CMV assignments 20 times. In a later analysis, co-occurring TCRs were grouped using DBSCAN, with TCRdist sequence similarity added in when clustering inside HLA-allele-positive subsets. Repertoires with fewer than 30,000 or more than 120,000 public chains, plus five repertoires with anomalous nucleotide sharing, were excluded from co-occurrence clustering. In TCRdb, the immuneACCESS table is reduced to in-frame sequences with V and J assigned. These tables do not hold every clone; where another copy was compared, an unresolved V gene accounts for under half, and the others remain unexplained. V and J calls and clone size follow that table, whereas D and trimming were derived from the DNA. The sample includes 100,000 to 150,000 clones, with roughly 77% observed a single time. The ten largest clonotypes hold 1.8% of the sample.

The germline V gene specifies SGHTA as CDR1 and FQGNSA as CDR2. Ends trimmed: V by 5 bases, J by 2 bases; bases unmatched to a gene: 3. The CDR3 has 14 amino acids, counting the end cysteine and phenylalanine. The entry retains the CDR3 DNA only, 42 bases that are in frame from base 1. The cohort consisted of 670 or so healthy bone marrow donors. At the time of sampling, every cohort member was nominally healthy, though immune exposures that went unrecorded were likely present. The donor tested CMV seronegative, placing the donor among the 350 to 400 seronegative members of the cohort. A peripheral blood sample was provided by each donor, and peripheral blood mononuclear cells were used for TCR beta sequencing. Genomic DNA extraction from the blood cell samples was performed with the Qiagen DNeasy Blood Extraction Kit.

Sequencing used PBMCs. The chain was built from TRBV7-2 and TRBJ2-3, with 8 junctional bases fitting TRBD2. The sequence came from a young man in good health and CMV-seronegative. The nucleotides are TGTGCCAGCAGCGCAGCGGGGGCCACAGATACGCAGTATTTT. Its protein product is CASSAAGATDTQYF.